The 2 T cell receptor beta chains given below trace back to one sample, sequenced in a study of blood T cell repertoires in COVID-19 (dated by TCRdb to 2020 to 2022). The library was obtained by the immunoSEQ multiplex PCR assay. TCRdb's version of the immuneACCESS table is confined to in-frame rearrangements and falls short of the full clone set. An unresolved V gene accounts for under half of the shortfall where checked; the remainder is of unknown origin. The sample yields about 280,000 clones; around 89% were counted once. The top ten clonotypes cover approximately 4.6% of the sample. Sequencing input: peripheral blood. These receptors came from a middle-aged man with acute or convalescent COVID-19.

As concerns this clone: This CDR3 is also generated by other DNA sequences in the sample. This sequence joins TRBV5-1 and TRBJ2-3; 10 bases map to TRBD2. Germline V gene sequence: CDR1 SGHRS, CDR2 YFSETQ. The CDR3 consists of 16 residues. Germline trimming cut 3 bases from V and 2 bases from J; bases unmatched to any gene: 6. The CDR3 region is CASSSGLAGATDTQYF. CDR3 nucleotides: TGCGCCAGCAGCTCGGGCCTAGCGGGGGCCACAGATACGCAGTATTTT.

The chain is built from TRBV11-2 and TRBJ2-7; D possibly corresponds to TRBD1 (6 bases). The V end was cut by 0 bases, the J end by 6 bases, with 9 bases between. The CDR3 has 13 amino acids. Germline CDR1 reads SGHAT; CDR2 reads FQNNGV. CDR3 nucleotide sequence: TGTGCCAGCAGCTTAGATCGAGGGGGCGAGCAGTACTTC. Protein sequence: CASSLDRGGEQYF.